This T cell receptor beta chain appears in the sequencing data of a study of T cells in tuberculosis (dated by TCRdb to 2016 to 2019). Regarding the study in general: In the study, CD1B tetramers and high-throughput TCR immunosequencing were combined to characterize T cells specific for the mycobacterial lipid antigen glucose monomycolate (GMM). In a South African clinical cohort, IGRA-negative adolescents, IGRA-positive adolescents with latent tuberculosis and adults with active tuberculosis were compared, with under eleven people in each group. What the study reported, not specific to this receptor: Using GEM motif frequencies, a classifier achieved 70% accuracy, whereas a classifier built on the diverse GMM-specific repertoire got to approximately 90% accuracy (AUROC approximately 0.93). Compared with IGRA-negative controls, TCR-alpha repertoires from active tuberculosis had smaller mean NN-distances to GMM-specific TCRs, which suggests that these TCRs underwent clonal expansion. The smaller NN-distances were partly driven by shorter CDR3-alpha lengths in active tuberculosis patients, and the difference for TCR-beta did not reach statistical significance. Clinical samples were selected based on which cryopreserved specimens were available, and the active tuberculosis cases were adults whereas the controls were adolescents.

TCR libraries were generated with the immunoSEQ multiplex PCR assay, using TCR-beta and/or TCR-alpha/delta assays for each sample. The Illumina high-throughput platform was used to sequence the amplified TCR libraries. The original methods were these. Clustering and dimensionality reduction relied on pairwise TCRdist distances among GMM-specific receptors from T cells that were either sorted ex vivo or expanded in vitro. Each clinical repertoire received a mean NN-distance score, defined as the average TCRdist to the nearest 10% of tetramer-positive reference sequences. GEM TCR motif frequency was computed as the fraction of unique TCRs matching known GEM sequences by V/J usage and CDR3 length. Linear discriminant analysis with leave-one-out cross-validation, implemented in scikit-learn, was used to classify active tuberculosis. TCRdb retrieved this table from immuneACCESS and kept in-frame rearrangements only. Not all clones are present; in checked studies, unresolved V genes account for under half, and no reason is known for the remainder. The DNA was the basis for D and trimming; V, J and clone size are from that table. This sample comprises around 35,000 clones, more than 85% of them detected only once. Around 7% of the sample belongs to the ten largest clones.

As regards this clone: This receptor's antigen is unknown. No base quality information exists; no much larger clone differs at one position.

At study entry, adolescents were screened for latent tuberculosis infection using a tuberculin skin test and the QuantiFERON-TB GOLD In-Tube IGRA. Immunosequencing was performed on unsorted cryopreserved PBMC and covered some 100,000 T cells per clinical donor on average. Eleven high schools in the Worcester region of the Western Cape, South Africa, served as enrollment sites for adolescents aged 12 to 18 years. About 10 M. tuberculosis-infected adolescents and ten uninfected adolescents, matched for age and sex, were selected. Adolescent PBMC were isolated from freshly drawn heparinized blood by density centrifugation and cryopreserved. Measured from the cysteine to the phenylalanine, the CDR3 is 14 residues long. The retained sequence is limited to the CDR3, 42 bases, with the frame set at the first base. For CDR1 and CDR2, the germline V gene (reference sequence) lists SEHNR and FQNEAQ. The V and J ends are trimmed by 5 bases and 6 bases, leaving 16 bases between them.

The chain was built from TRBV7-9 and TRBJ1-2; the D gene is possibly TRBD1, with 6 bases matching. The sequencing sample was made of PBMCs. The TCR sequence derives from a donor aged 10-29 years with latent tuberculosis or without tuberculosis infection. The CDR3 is CASSLTPPGDGYTF. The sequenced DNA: TGTGCCAGCAGCCTCACACCTCCAGGGGATGGCTACACCTTC.